This TCR beta chain appears in the sequencing data of a study of T cell responses to AZD1222 COVID-19 vaccine. Comment on this clone: Antigen specificity is unknown.

Study-wide results and limits: White British ancestry dominated among donors, who included more females, and clonal diversity was possibly underestimated.

Germline-derived CDR1 and CDR2 are WNHNN and SYGVQD (reference sequence). The CDR3 totals 11 residues. V lost 10 bases and J 2 bases, leaving 6 bases between the germline ends. The assay was immunoSEQ multiplex PCR, and TCRdb's table has in-frame clones only and misses some. Counted here are about 70,000 clones, 88% occurring once; the ten biggest clones make up about 5%. V and J are TRBV10-1 and TRBJ1-3; D is unclear. The material was peripheral blood, obtained 28 days after the second dose of the MenACWY control vaccine. This receptor was identified in an adult who received the MenACWY meningococcal vaccine as a control. CDR3 nucleotide sequence: TGCGCCACCAGCGCTGGAAACACCATATATTTT. Its protein product is CATSAGNTIYF.